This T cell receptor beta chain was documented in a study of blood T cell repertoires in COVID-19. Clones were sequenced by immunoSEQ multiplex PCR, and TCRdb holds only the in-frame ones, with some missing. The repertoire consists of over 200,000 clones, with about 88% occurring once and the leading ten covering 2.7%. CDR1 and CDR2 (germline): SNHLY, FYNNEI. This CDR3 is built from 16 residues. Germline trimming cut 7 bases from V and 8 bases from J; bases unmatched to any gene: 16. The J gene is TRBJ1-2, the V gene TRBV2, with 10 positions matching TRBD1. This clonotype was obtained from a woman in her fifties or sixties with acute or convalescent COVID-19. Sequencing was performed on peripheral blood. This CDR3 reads CASTQDRQGAARGYTF. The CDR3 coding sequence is TGTGCCAGCACCCAAGATAGACAGGGGGCGGCTCGAGGCTACACCTTC.